This T cell receptor beta chain is from a study of blood T cell repertoires in COVID-19. Study summary: The United States, Italy and Spain supplied acute and convalescent COVID-19 samples. T cells, B-cell-depleted T cells, or PBMCs provided the cDNA or gDNA that served as material.

The germline gives CDR1 MNHNS, CDR2 SASEGT. The CDR3 runs 15 residues. Trimming left V 3 bases short and J 4 bases short, with 15 bases between. Original data processing: It was from reference gene primer amplification that nucleated cell counts were estimated. Measured with immunoSEQ multiplex PCR; TCRdb has only the in-frame clones, and not every one. D and trimming were read from the DNA, whereas the V and J calls and clone size are those reported in that table. The sample contains approximately 150,000 clones, roughly 87% of which appear only once. V is TRBV6-1 and J is TRBJ1-1; D might be TRBD1 (6 bases). The sequenced material came from peripheral blood. The sequence was collected from a man aged 70-80 years with acute or convalescent COVID-19. The CDR3 DNA reads as TGTGCCAGCAGTGATTTTGGAAGAGGGGGCACTGAAGCTTTCTTT. Translated, it gives CASSDFGRGGTEAFF.